The clone carrying this T cell receptor beta chain was seen a handful of times. No antigen is known for it. This sample is drawn from a study of T cells after yellow fever vaccination. Overall study findings and caveats: Weaker overall was a secondary response that nonetheless peaked faster, on day 5 versus 15. Boosting was followed by the reappearance of most primary-vaccination clones (roughly 95% CD4, around 91% CD8).

Template-switching 5'RACE yielded the TCR cDNA; a universal primer site and UMIs were added in the process. TCRdb analysed the 5' RACE reads with MiXCR anew, one entry per CDR3 protein. This sample yields some 300,000 distinct CDR3 sequences, of which approximately 3.9% are seen a single time; roughly a quarter belongs to the top ten. Germline CDR1 is ENHRY and CDR2 is SYGVKD. The CDR3 length is 16 residues. V shed 4 bases and J shed 0 bases, with 10 bases lying between them. This receptor was taken from a man between 18 and 35 years old who received the YFV17D yellow fever vaccine. The chain has TRBV10-3 and TRBJ2-6; D call uncertain. Sequences were derived from PBMCs, sampled on the day of the yellow fever booster vaccination. CDR3 loop: CAISATDGSGANVLTF. For the CDR3, the DNA is TGTGCCATCAGTGCGACCGACGGCTCTGGGGCCAACGTCCTGACTTTC.